Presented here are 14 T cell receptor beta chains from one specimen sequenced in a study of OX40 agonist ivuxolimab in advanced cancers. The assay was immunoSEQ multiplex PCR, and TCRdb's table has in-frame clones only and misses some. This sample has tens of thousands of clones, with 85% found just once. The starting material was CD4+ or CD8+ T cells sorted from blood, obtained in a trial of the OX40 agonist ivuxolimab. The source of these receptors is an adult with an advanced solid tumor such as melanoma, head and neck, liver or kidney cancer.

The genes are TRBV19 and TRBJ2-7; 7 positions match TRBD1. In germline, CDR1 is LNHDA, CDR2 SQIVND (reference sequence). J was trimmed by 3 bases and V by 1 base; bases with no gene match: 0. CDR3 length: 13 amino acids. CDR3 bases: TGTGCCAGTAGTATAGGACAGGGCTACGAGCAGTACTTC. Protein: CASSIGQGYEQYF.

This chain uses TRBV7-2 with TRBJ2-3; weak D call: TRBD2 (5 bases). CDR3 length: 18 amino acids. Trimming cost V 1 base and J 0 bases, with 17 bases left between them. Germline-derived CDR1 and CDR2 are SGHTA and FQGNSA. The CDR3 loop is CASSLGYASFGSTDTQYF. Written as DNA, the CDR3 is TGTGCCAGCAGCTTAGGGTATGCTAGCTTCGGTAGCACAGATACGCAGTATTTT.

The chain has TRBV5-5 and TRBJ1-6; 8 positions match TRBD1. Germline values: CDR1 SGHKS, CDR2 YYEKEE (reference sequence). After removal of 2 bases from V and 0 bases from J, the junction contained 7 bases not matched to a gene. The CDR3 consists of 18 residues. The CDR3, as DNA: TGTGCCAGCAGCTTCTGGACAGGGTTAAGCTCCTATAATTCACCCCTCCACTTT. As protein: CASSFWTGLSSYNSPLHF.

This clone was recorded once. The chain joins TRBV2 to TRBJ2-6; 12 bases agree with TRBD1. The CDR3 runs to 17 residues. Germline assignment: CDR1 SNHLY and CDR2 FYNNEI. V shed 10 bases and J 0 bases; nucleotides not matched to a gene: 7. The CDR3 sequence: CAKGQGATGSGANVLTF. Here the CDR3 DNA reads TGTGCCAAGGGACAGGGGGCAACGGGCTCTGGGGCCAACGTCCTGACTTTC. The full variable domain, rest sourced from reference TRBV2 and TRBJ2-6, is EPEVTQTPSHQVTQMGQEVILRCVPISNHLYFYWYRQILGQKVEFLVSFYNNEISEKSEIFDDQFSVERPDGSNFTLKIRSTKLEDSAMYFCAKGQGATGSGANVLTFGAGSRLTVL.

This CDR3 is CASSARDGLYEQYF. CDR3 DNA: TGCGCCAGCAGCGCCCGGGACGGGCTCTACGAGCAGTACTTC. V and J are TRBV4-1 and TRBJ2-7; either TRBD1 or TRBD2 may supply D (5 bases each). CDR3 length equals 14 residues. Germline CDR1 and CDR2: MGHRA and YSYEKL. V lost 5 bases, J lost 3 bases, and 14 bases lay in between.

The chain is built from TRBV6-5 and TRBJ2-7, with 7 bases lining up with TRBD1. In germline, CDR1 is MNHEY, CDR2 SVGAGI. The CDR3 is 14 amino acids. V trimming: 6 bases; J trimming: 2 bases; junction bases outside the gene matches: 7. The CDR3 nucleotides are TGTGCCAGCAGGCCGGGACAGTTACCCTACGAGCAGTACTTC. This encodes CASRPGQLPYEQYF.

The chain carries TRBV12-5 and TRBJ1-2, with D unclear. The germline CDR1 and CDR2 sequences are LGHNT and FRNRAP. The CDR3 extends over 14 amino acids. Trimming stripped 4 bases from V and 1 base from J, with 10 bases between. CDR3 in amino acids: CASGYSEINYGYTF. The CDR3, as DNA: TGTGCTAGTGGTTACTCGGAGATTAACTATGGCTACACCTTC.

The chain employs TRBV30 and TRBJ2-2; D possibly corresponds to TRBD2 (6 bases). The V and J ends lost 0 bases and 5 bases respectively, with 10 bases between them. The CDR3 has 14 amino acids. The V gene's germline CDR1 is GTSNPN and CDR2 SVGIG (reference sequence). This chain's CDR3 is CAWSVGGWTGELFF. Here the CDR3 DNA reads TGTGCCTGGAGTGTGGGGGGTTGGACCGGGGAGCTGTTTTTT.

A single count supports this clone. The chain employs TRBV5-1 and TRBJ2-6, with 10 bases that match TRBD1. V lost 0 bases to trimming and J lost 0 bases; unmatched junction nucleotides: 9. Germline CDR1 reads SGHRS; CDR2 reads YFSETQ. The CDR3 has 20 residues. The CDR3 reads CASSLGARGTGVSGANVLTF. DNA for the CDR3: TGCGCCAGCAGCTTGGGGGCCCGCGGGACAGGGGTCTCTGGGGCCAACGTCCTGACTTTC.

The genes are TRBV6-6 and TRBJ2-7; 7 nucleotides line up with TRBD2. V was pared by 8 bases and J by 2 bases, with 3 bases of the junction left unmatched. Per the germline V gene, CDR1 is MNHNY and CDR2 is SVGAGI (reference sequence). The CDR3 runs to 12 residues. In nucleotides, the CDR3 is TGTGCCAGCGGACTAGTGGCCTACGAGCAGTACTTC. Translation: CASGLVAYEQYF.

The rearrangement joins TRBV28 to TRBJ2-5; 10 nucleotides align to TRBD1. The J call may be mistaken, given a closer DNA end match to TRBJ2-7. Germline CDR1 reads MDHEN; CDR2 reads SYDVKM. The CDR3 is made up of 15 amino acids. The CDR3 DNA follows: TGTGCCAGCAGCCCCCCCCGGGACAGGGGCCACGAGCAGTACTTC. Protein: CASSPPRDRGHEQYF.

The J gene is TRBJ1-2, the V gene TRBV4-2, with 8 bases that match TRBD1. The CDR3 spans 14 residues. With V trimmed by 4 bases and J by 2 bases, 3 bases remained unmatched. Germline V CDR1 and CDR2: LGHNA, YNFKEQ. CDR3 bases: TGTGCCAGCAGCCCGGGACAGGAAAACTATGGCTACACCTTC. It translates to CASSPGQENYGYTF.

J is TRBJ2-5 and V is TRBV5-5; D is unresolved. The germline V and J ends were trimmed by 1 base and 3 bases, with 13 bases remaining between them. From germline, CDR1 is SGHKS and CDR2 YYEKEE (reference sequence). This CDR3 comprises 15 residues. CDR3 sequence: CASSLRYGREETQYF. The CDR3 coding sequence is TGTGCCAGCAGCTTGAGATACGGCAGAGAAGAGACCCAGTACTTC.

The chain links TRBV6-4 to TRBJ1-4; the D is unclear. CDR1 is MRHNA, CDR2 SNTAGT, per germline. The CDR3 has 13 residues. V gave up 3 bases and J gave up 7 bases, with 9 bases separating them. CDR3 sequence reads: CASSEALGEKLFF. CDR3 nucleotide sequence: TGTGCCAGCAGTGAGGCTTTGGGTGAAAAACTGTTTTTT.